This T cell receptor (beta chain) comes out of a study of T cell changes during pregnancy in multiple sclerosis. The CDR3 is 15 amino acids. Germline V CDR1 and CDR2: SSHAT, FNYEAQ (reference sequence). This clone was observed a few times. A junction end diverges from the germline sequence, so it may reflect a read error. Repertoires were generated with immunoSEQ multiplex PCR, while TCRdb's copy carries only in-frame clones and drops some. The data show about 75,000 clones, around 90% seen once. The sequenced sample was peripheral blood, obtained in the first trimester of pregnancy. The genes are TRBV7-7 and TRBJ2-7, with a possible D match to TRBD1 (6 bases). The sequence derives from a female donor in good health, enrolled as a control in a pregnancy study. The CDR3: CASSLSADSSYEQYF. The CDR3 DNA reads TGTGCTAGCAGCTTATCCGCGGACAGCTCCTACGAGCAGTACTTC.